This TCR beta chain derives from a study of T-cell memory formation after mild COVID-19. UMIs and sample barcodes were carried by the TCR alpha and TCR beta cDNA libraries that 5'RACE produced using constant-segment primers. Via MiXCR, TCRdb re-called the 5' RACE reads, giving one row per CDR3 protein. The sample includes 450,000 to 650,000 distinct CDR3 sequences, 15% to 20% of them seen just once. CDR3 length: 14 amino acids. From germline, CDR1 is SGHTA and CDR2 FQGNSA. This clonotype has only a few counts. An end of the junction differs from the germline gene, which may be a read error. The chain combines TRBV7-2 with TRBJ1-1; D not certain. The sequence was collected from an adult woman who had mild COVID-19 (a few samples of this study predate the infection). Cell type and time point are not known. The sample taken for sequencing was PBMCs or a T cell subset sorted from them (not recorded which). CDR3 coding DNA: TGCGCCAGCAGCTTGGCGGTGGAAAACACTGAAGCTTTCTTT. It specifies CASSLAVENTEAFF. The full variable domain, rest sourced from reference TRBV7-2 and TRBJ1-1, is GAGVSQSPSNKVTEKGKDVELRCDPISGHTALYWYRQSLGQGLEFLIYFQGNSAPDKSGLPSDRFSAERTGGSVSTLTIQRTQQEDSAVYLCASSLAVENTEAFFGQGTRLTVV.